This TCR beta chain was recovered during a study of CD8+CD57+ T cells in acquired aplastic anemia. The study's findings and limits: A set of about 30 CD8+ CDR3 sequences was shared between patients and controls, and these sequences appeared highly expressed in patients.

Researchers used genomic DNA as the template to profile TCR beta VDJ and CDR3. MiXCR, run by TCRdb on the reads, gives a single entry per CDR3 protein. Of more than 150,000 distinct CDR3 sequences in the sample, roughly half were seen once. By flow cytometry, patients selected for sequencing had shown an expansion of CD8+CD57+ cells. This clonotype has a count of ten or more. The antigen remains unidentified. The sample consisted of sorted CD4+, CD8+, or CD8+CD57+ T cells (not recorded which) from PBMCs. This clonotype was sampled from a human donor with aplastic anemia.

CDR3 region: CASSVAGVTQYF. The CDR3, as DNA: TGTGCCAGCTCGGTAGCGGGAGTTACGCAGTATTTT. The J gene is TRBJ2-3, the V gene TRBV7-2; 9 nucleotides line up with TRBD2. V was pared by 8 bases and J by 8 bases, with 5 bases of the junction left unmatched. The CDR3 is made up of 12 amino acids. Germline V gene data show CDR1 as SGHTA and CDR2 as FQGNSA. Looking up the rest from reference TRBV7-2 and TRBJ2-3 gives the full variable domain: GAGVSQSPSNKVTEKGKDVELRCDPISGHTALYWYRQSLGQGLEFLIYFQGNSAPDKSGLPSDRFSAERTGGSVSTLTIQRTQQEDSAVYLCASSVAGVTQYFGPGTRLTVL.